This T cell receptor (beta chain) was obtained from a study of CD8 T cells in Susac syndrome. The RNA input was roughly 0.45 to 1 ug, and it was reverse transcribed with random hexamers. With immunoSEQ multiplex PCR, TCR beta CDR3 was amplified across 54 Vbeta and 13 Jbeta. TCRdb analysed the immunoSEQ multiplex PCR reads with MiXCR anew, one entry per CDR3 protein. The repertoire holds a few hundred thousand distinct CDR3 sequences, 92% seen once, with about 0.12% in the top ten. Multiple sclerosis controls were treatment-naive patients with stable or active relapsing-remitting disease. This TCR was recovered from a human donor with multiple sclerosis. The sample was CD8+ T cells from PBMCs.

As DNA, the CDR3 is TGTGCCAGTAGTGTTGGGGCCTTTCTCCACTTT. Protein sequence: CASSVGAFLHF. The rearrangement joins TRBV19 to TRBJ1-6; TRBD1 might be the D (5 bases). Germline V gene sequence: CDR1 LNHDA, CDR2 SQIVND (reference sequence). Trimming cost V 5 bases and J 16 bases, with 12 bases left between them. The CDR3 contains 11 residues. The entire variable domain, with the rest obtained from reference TRBV19 and TRBJ1-6, is as follows: DGGITQSPKYLFRKEGQNVTLSCEQNLNHDAMYWYRQDPGQGLRLIYYSQIVNDFQKGDIAEGYSVSREKKESFPLTVTSAQKNPTAFYLCASSVGAFLHFGNGTRLTVT.